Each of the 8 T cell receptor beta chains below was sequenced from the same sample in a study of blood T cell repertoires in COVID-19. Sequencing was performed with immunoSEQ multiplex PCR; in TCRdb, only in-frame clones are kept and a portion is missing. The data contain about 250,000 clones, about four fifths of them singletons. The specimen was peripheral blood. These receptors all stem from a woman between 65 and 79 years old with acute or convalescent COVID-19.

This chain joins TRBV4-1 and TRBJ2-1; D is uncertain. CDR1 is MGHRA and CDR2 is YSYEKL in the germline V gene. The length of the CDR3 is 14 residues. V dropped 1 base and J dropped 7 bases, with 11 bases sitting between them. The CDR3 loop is CASSQVPSYNEQFF. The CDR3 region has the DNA TGCGCCAGCAGCCAAGTTCCTAGTTATAATGAGCAGTTCTTC.

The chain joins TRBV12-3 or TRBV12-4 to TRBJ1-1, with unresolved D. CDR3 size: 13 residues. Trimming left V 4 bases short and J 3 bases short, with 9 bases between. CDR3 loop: CASSSLRDTEAFF. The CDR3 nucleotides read TGTGCCAGCAGTTCATTACGGGACACTGAAGCTTTCTTT.

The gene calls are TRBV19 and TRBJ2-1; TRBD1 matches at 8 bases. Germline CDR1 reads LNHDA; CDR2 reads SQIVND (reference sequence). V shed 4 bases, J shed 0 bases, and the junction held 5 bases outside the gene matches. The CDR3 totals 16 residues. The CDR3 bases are TGTGCCAGTAGTACCCGGGGACAGGTCTCCTACAATGAGCAGTTCTTC. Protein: CASSTRGQVSYNEQFF.

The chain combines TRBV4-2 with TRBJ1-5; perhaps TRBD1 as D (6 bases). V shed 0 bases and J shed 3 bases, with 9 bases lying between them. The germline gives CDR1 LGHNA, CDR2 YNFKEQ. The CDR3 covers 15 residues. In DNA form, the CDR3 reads TGTGCCAGCAGCCAAGACGACAGGCTCAATCAGCCCCAGCATTTT. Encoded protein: CASSQDDRLNQPQHF.

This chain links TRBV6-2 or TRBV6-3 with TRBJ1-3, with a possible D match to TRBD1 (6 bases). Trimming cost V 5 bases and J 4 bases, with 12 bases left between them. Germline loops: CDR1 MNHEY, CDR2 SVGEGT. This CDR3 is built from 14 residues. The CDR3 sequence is CASSLLGQGNTIYF. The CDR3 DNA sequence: TGTGCCAGCAGTCTCCTCGGACAGGGAAACACCATATATTTT.

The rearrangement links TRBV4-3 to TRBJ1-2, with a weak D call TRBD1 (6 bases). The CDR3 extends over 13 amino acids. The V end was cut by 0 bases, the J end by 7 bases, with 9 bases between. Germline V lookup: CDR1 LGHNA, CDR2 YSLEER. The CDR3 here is CASSQDRGGGYTF. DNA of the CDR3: TGCGCCAGCAGCCAAGATCGAGGGGGTGGCTACACCTTC.

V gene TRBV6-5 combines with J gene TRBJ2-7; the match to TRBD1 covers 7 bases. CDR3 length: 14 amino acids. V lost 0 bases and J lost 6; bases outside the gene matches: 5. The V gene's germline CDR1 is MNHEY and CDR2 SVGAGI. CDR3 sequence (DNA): TGTGCCAGCAGTTACTCGAGGGGGCTAGGCGAGCAGTACTTC. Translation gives CASSYSRGLGEQYF.

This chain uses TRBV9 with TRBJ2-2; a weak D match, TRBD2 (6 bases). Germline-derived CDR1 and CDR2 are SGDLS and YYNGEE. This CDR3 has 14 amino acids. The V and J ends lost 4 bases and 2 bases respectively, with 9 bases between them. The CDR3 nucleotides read TGTGCCAGCAGCCGGGGGAAAAACACCGGGGAGCTGTTTTTT. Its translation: CASSRGKNTGELFF. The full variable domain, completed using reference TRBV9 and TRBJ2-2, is DSGVTQTPKHLITATGQRVTLRCSPRSGDLSVYWYQQSLDQGLQFLIQYYNGEERAKGNILERFSAQQFPDLHSELNLSSLELGDSALYFCASSRGKNTGELFFGEGSRLTVL.